The following is a TCR beta chain sequence with its context. This clonotype was counted at least ten times. Its antigen target is currently unknown. Nothing much larger sits one base from this clone, and base qualities are not available. Amplification of TCR beta CDR3 regions was carried out from RNA transcripts. A first-round RT-PCR of the TCR CDR3 used the HTBI primer set with the Qiagen OneStep RT-PCR kit. A second multiplex PCR round built the libraries, followed by size selection and purification. The libraries were sequenced on an Illumina HiSeq2000 using paired-end 100 bp reads. The study's processing was this. SOAPnuke was used to process the raw data, throwing out any read that contained adapters or uncalled bases, had a mean Phred below 15, or lacked an exact constant-primer or identifier match. COPE v1.2.5 was used to merge the high-quality paired reads, and each unique nucleotide sequence was defined as a clonotype. Clonotypes were aligned to IMGT TRBV, TRBD and TRBJ reference segments using MiTCR v1.1. The analysis included only V-J combinations with a frequency above 0.0001, which together covered about 99% of the repertoires. The TCS score was defined as F50 (clonal expansion) divided by E x V (chaos), with BLOSUM62-based TCRdist calculated between CDR3 peptides within each V-J. Welch's t-statistics and random forest reduced around 550 V-J features to around 14, which were used in a naive Bayes classifier (R e1071). TCRdb trimmed public reads at Q25 via fastp, called clones via MiXCR and kept in-frame beta chains. CDR3 protein sequences are deduplicated, and each keeps its most common genes and DNA. The V and J calls follow TCRdb's processing rather than the paper's. The sample table holds hundreds of thousands of distinct CDR3 sequences, of which more than 20% were seen once. The leading ten clones occupy around 70% of the sample.

Inclusive of the bounding cysteine and phenylalanine, the CDR3 is 14 residues long. Of all the DNA, just the CDR3 is kept, 42 bases in frame from base 1. CDR1 and CDR2 (SNHLY, FYNNEI) derive from the germline V gene. Deletion took 6 bases off V and 0 bases off J, with a span of 10 bases between the germline ends. Graves' hyperthyroidism was defined as stable when no progression to ophthalmopathy occurred over 18 months of follow-up. Hyperthyroidism patients were aged 18 to 65 years and newly diagnosed, with disease duration of less than 2 months. Exclusion was applied to patients with uncontrolled infections, other autoimmune diseases, pregnancy or lactation. Diagnoses were based on clinical symptoms, serum thyroxine and TRAb, thyroid ultrasound and orbital computed tomography. PBMCs were separated from roughly 10 ml of fresh peripheral blood using Ficoll-Paque density gradient centrifugation. Trizol reagent was used to extract total RNA, and RNA quality was then checked on an Agilent 2100 Bioanalyzer.

The data were obtained in a study of T cells in Graves' hyperthyroidism and ophthalmopathy (dated by TCRdb to about 2019). For the wider study: Peripheral blood was sampled at the time of initial diagnosis, prior to any treatment. In addition, the study compared T-cell repertoires in thyroid tissue and in blood from several Graves' hyperthyroidism patients. Once sampling was done, hyperthyroidism patients were given methimazole at a starting dose of 30 mg daily, whereas ophthalmopathy patients were given high-dose intravenous methylprednisolone. TCR Vbeta CDR3 sequencing of 120 to 150 peripheral blood samples (over 40 ophthalmopathy, under 80 hyperthyroidism and approximately 17 progressor patients) is reported in the paper. TCR V-J signatures able to tell the groups apart were searched for in a discovery cohort of 90 to 100 patients, of whom more than 40 had Graves' ophthalmopathy and roughly 59 had stable Graves' hyperthyroidism. The roughly 91 discovery patients were randomly split 7:3 into training and test sets. Prospective prediction of ophthalmopathy was tested in an independent validation cohort consisting of fewer than 20 hyperthyroidism patients and around 16 patients who later progressed to ophthalmopathy. The paper's findings and limits, for the study overall: A model built on a 13 V-J signature distinguished ophthalmopathy from stable hyperthyroidism, reaching around 87% sensitivity and around 81% specificity in cross-validation and 80%/75% in testing. Blood samples also contained most of the expanded thyroid clonotypes (frequency above 0.001), which suggests that blood repertoires may reflect thyroid immune responses. In validation, the model predicted progression to ophthalmopathy a median of approximately 6.6 months before onset, with 65% to 71% sensitivity and about 72% specificity. No statistical method was used to fix the sample size in advance, and group allocation was not hidden from the investigators.

This receptor was taken from a man aged 50 to 60 with Graves' hyperthyroidism. This chain joins TRBV2 to TRBJ2-3; a confident D gene designation cannot be given. The sample comprised blood. The DNA sequence follows: TGTGCCAGCAGCTCGGGCTCCAGCACAGATACGCAGTATTTT. Translated, this gives CASSSGSSTDTQYF.